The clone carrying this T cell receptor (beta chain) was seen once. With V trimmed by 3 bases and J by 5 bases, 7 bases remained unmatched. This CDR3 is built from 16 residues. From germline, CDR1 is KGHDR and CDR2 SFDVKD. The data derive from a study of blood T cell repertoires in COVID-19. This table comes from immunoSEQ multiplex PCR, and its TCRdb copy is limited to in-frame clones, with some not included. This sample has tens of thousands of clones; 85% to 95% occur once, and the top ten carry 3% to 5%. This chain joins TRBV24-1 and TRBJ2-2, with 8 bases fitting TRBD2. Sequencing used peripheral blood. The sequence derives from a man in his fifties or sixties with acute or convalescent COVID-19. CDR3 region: CATSDPGPGGTGELFF. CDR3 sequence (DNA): TGTGCCACCAGTGATCCGGGCCCGGGGGGGACCGGGGAGCTGTTTTTT.